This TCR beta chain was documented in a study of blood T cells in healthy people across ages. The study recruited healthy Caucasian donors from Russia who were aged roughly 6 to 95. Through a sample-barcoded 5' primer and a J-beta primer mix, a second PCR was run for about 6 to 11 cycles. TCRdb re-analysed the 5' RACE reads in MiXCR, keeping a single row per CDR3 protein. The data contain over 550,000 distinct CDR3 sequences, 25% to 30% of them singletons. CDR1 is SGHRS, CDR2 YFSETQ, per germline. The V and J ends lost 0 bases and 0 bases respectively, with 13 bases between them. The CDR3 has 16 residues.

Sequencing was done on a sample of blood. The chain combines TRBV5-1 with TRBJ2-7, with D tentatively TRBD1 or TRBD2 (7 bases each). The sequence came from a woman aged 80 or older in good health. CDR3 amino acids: CASSLAQGGASYEQYF. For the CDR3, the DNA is TGCGCCAGCAGCTTGGCCCAGGGGGGGGCCTCCTACGAGCAGTACTTC.